These 22 T cell receptor beta chains were sequenced from one sample in a study of T cell repertoires in cytomegalovirus infection (dated by TCRdb to the late 2010s). TCRdb lists the instrument as Illumina HiSeq 1500. TCRdb redid the processing of the public reads, applying fastp at Q25 and MiXCR, and retained in-frame beta chains. Here each entry gathers all rows of one CDR3 protein and keeps the most common genes and DNA. The sample table lists approximately 700,000 distinct CDR3 sequences, 35% to 40% of them with a count of one. More than 2.5% of the sample is held by the ten biggest clonotypes. Sample: PBMCs. The receptors were sampled from a human donor in good health (CMV status not recorded). Some clones in this sample may be carry-over from other donors' samples.

CDR3 residues: CASSFRDRGFDKNIQYF. DNA of the CDR3: TGTGCCAGCAGTTTCCGGGACAGGGGGTTCGACAAAAACATTCAGTACTTC. V gene TRBV12-3 or TRBV12-4 combines with J gene TRBJ2-4; 11 bases fit TRBD1. The CDR3 length is 17 residues. The ends lost 3 bases at V and 3 bases at J; junction bases unmatched: 7.

This chain uses TRBV7-9 with TRBJ1-2, with D possibly TRBD1 on 6 matching bases. The germline V and J ends were trimmed by 4 bases and 2 bases, with 14 bases remaining between them. CDR3 length equals 15 residues. From germline, CDR1 is SEHNR and CDR2 FQNEAQ (reference sequence). CDR3 sequence (DNA): TGTGCCAGCAGCTCCAACGCAGGGGACAACTATGGCTACACCTTC. This encodes CASSSNAGDNYGYTF. Drawing the rest from reference TRBV7-9 and TRBJ1-2, the complete variable domain is DTGVSQNPRHKITKRGQNVTFRCDPISEHNRLYWYRQTLGQGPEFLTYFQNEAQLEKSRLLSDRFSAERPKGSFSTLEIQRTEQGDSAMYLCASSSNAGDNYGYTFGSGTRLTVV.

This chain joins TRBV28 and TRBJ2-6; unclear D gene. The CDR3 is 15 amino acids. Germline CDR1 MDHEN, CDR2 SYDVKM. V lost 3 bases and J lost 1, with 7 bases in between. CDR3 protein: CASSFYLSGANVLTF. Here the CDR3 DNA reads TGTGCCAGCAGTTTTTATCTGTCTGGGGCCAACGTCCTGACTTTC. The full variable domain, its missing parts supplied by reference TRBV28 and TRBJ2-6, is DVKVTQSSRYLVKRTGEKVFLECVQDMDHENMFWYRQDPGLGLRLIYFSYDVKMKEKGDIPEGYSVSREKKERFSLILESASTNQTSMYLCASSFYLSGANVLTFGAGSRLTVL.

This rearrangement joins TRBV28 to TRBJ1-1; no definite D call. The CDR3 length is 16 residues. Germline assignment: CDR1 MDHEN and CDR2 SYDVKM. V was cut by 1 base and J by 1 base, with 13 bases left in between. The CDR3 region has the DNA TGTGCCAGCAGTTTATTATCCCCCACGGAGAACACTGAAGCTTTCTTT. It yields the protein CASSLLSPTENTEAFF.

The gene calls are TRBV29-1 and TRBJ1-1, with a possible D match to TRBD1 (6 bases). V was cut by 3 bases and J by 0 bases, with 14 bases left in between. This CDR3 has 15 residues. Germline-derived CDR1 and CDR2 are SQVTM and ANQGSEA. Here the CDR3 DNA reads TGCAGCGTTGAGTTGGGAGGGGGAGTGAACACTGAAGCTTTCTTT. Its translation is CSVELGGGVNTEAFF.

In this sample, this clonotype turned up a few times. V is TRBV20-1 and J is TRBJ2-7, with a possible D match to TRBD2 (5 bases). This CDR3 has 14 residues. Germline V gives CDR1 DFQATT, CDR2 SNEGSKA (reference sequence). The V end lost 0 bases, the J end lost 2 bases, and 11 bases lay between the germline ends. CDR3 sequence: CSARELDGTYEQYF. As DNA, the CDR3 is TGCAGTGCTAGAGAACTGGACGGGACCTACGAGCAGTACTTC.

The CDR3 region has the DNA TGTGCCAGCAGCTTGTGGACAGGGGGCGAAATGAAACTGTTTTTT. As protein: CASSLWTGGEMKLFF. The rearrangement uses TRBV5-6 and TRBJ1-4, with 11 bases aligning to TRBD1. This CDR3 contains 15 residues. Germline values: CDR1 SGHDT, CDR2 YYEEEE. V lost 1 base, J lost 11 bases, and 7 bases stayed unmatched.

This chain links TRBV7-2 with TRBJ2-3; the D is unclear. The V gene's germline CDR1 is SGHTA and CDR2 FQGNSA. V was pared by 1 base and J by 2 bases, with 13 bases between. This CDR3 has 16 residues. The CDR3 is CASSLGILPDTDTQYF. Written as DNA, the CDR3 is TGTGCCAGCAGCTTAGGTATACTACCGGACACAGATACGCAGTATTTT.

This chain uses TRBV6-5 with TRBJ2-7; 10 bases line up with TRBD2. From germline, CDR1 is MNHEY and CDR2 SVGAGI. This CDR3 region has 14 residues. V lost 2 bases to trimming and J lost 10 bases; unmatched junction nucleotides: 8. CDR3 sequence reads: CASSYVGSGGNQYF. Written as DNA, the CDR3 is TGTGCCAGCAGTTACGTTGGTAGCGGGGGGAATCAGTACTTC.

A few counts support this clonotype. The rearrangement joins TRBV2 to TRBJ1-5; 8 positions agree with TRBD1. Trimming removed 2 bases from V and 1 base from J; junction bases left unmatched: 1. The germline gives CDR1 SNHLY, CDR2 FYNNEI. The CDR3 spans 15 residues. As DNA, the CDR3 is TGTGCCAGCAGTGAACAGGGGGCGAGCAATCAGCCCCAGCATTTT. Its translation is CASSEQGASNQPQHF.

The V call is TRBV11-2, the J call TRBJ1-2; no clear D. The V and J ends lost 1 base and 1 base respectively, with 7 bases between them. Germline V gene data show CDR1 as SGHAT and CDR2 as FQNNGV. This CDR3 contains 14 residues. The CDR3 sequence is CASSLVQVNYGYTF. The CDR3, as DNA: TGTGCCAGCAGCTTAGTCCAGGTTAACTATGGCTACACCTTC.

V and J are TRBV7-6 and TRBJ1-5; D is perhaps TRBD1 (6 bases). CDR3 length equals 15 residues. Trimming stripped 2 bases from V and 5 bases from J, with 13 bases between. CDR1 SGHVS and CDR2 FNYEAQ come from the germline V gene. The CDR3 loop is CASSLHQGSDQPQHF. The CDR3 DNA is TGTGCCAGCAGCTTACATCAGGGGTCGGATCAGCCCCAGCATTTT.

On this clonotype: At one boundary the junction diverges from the germline segment, which might be a read error. The V call is TRBV28, the J call TRBJ1-2, with D possibly TRBD1 on 6 matching bases. This CDR3 has 14 amino acids. From germline, CDR1 is MDHEN and CDR2 SYDVKM. This CDR3 reads CASTSPWGAGGFTF. In DNA form, the CDR3 reads TGTGCCAGCACCAGTCCGTGGGGGGCCGGGGGCTTCACCTTC.

The chain couples TRBV10-2 to TRBJ1-1; D remains ambiguous. This CDR3 region has 11 residues. Germline CDR1 reads WSHSY; CDR2 reads SAAADI. V was trimmed by 3 bases and J by 7 bases, leaving 6 bases between them. Written as DNA, the CDR3 is TGCGCCAGCAGTGATAACCTTGAAGCTTTCTTT. Protein: CASSDNLEAFF.

The V and J genes are TRBV5-5 and TRBJ1-5; D is possibly TRBD1 (5 bases). Germline V gene data show CDR1 as SGHKS and CDR2 as YYEKEE (reference sequence). This CDR3 has 15 amino acids. V was pared by 4 bases and J by 5 bases, with 16 bases between. The CDR3 loop is CASSRDLKGDQPQHF. CDR3 coding DNA: TGTGCCAGCAGCCGAGACCTAAAAGGGGATCAGCCCCAGCATTTT.

The V gene is TRBV6-1, the J gene TRBJ1-1; 8 bases align to TRBD1. This CDR3 has 14 residues. J was trimmed by 2 bases and V by 10 bases; bases with no gene match: 9. Germline CDR1 MNHNS, CDR2 SASEGT. Here the CDR3 reads CATNGRGQNTEAFF. CDR3 coding DNA: TGTGCCACAAACGGCAGGGGGCAAAACACTGAAGCTTTCTTT.

Comment on this clonotype: The junction shows a germline mismatch at one end, possibly a read error. The rearrangement uses TRBV15 and TRBJ2-1, with D maybe TRBD1 (6 bases). Germline V CDR1 and CDR2: LNHNV, YYDKDF (reference sequence). This CDR3 has 17 amino acids. CDR3 residues: CSTSRDRGGYSYNEQFF. DNA for the CDR3: TGTTCCACCAGCAGAGATCGAGGGGGTTACTCCTACAATGAGCAGTTCTTC.

Here the CDR3 DNA reads TGTGCCAGCAGCTTATCGACAGGGGTCACAGATACGCAGTATTTT. This encodes CASSLSTGVTDTQYF. The V gene is TRBV7-3, the J gene TRBJ2-3; 8 positions match TRBD1. Germline-derived CDR1 and CDR2 are SGHTA and FQGTGA. The CDR3 length is 15 residues. V shed 2 bases, J shed 2 bases, and the junction held 3 bases outside the gene matches. Together with reference TRBV7-3 and TRBJ2-3, the CDR3 gives the full variable domain: GAGVSQTPSNKVTEKGKYVELRCDPISGHTALYWYRQSLGQGPEFLIYFQGTGAADDSGLPNDRFFAVRPEGSVSTLKIQRTERGDSAVYLCASSLSTGVTDTQYFGPGTRLTVL.

The V gene is TRBV6-2 or TRBV6-3, the J gene TRBJ1-1; 9 bases align to TRBD1. The CDR3 runs 15 residues. Germline V gene data show CDR1 as MNHEY and CDR2 as SVGEGT. With 7 bases clipped from V and 4 bases from J, the junction kept 10 bases outside the gene matches. The CDR3 DNA reads TGTGCCAGCACCAATGGGGACAGGGAATCCACTGAAGCTTTCTTT. As protein: CASTNGDRESTEAFF.

The chain links TRBV11-3 to TRBJ2-2; D possibly corresponds to TRBD2 (8 bases). The V end was cut by 5 bases, the J end by 6 bases, with 19 bases between. This CDR3 is built from 16 residues. Germline V gene sequence: CDR1 SGHNT, CDR2 YENEEA. The CDR3, as DNA: TGTGCCAGCAGCCCCCGGGAGGGGGCTTTCCCCGGGGAGCTGTTTTTT. As protein: CASSPREGAFPGELFF.

V and J are TRBV27 and TRBJ1-3, with D perhaps matching TRBD1 (6 bases). V lost 5 bases, J lost 7 bases, and 21 bases lay in between. The CDR3 is 16 residues long. From germline, CDR1 is MNHEY and CDR2 SMNVEV (reference sequence). The CDR3: CASSPSAGEYTNTIYF. CDR3 nucleotides: TGTGCCAGCAGTCCCTCAGCAGGGGAATACACGAACACCATATATTTT.

This clonotype has more than one count but fewer than ten. The chain is built from TRBV27 and TRBJ2-7; perhaps TRBD1 as D (8 bases). CDR3 length equals 15 residues. Germline CDR1 and CDR2: MNHEY and SMNVEV (reference sequence). V was shortened by 2 bases and J by 1 base, with 12 bases between the two germline ends. CDR3 loop: CASSLGGDRSYEQYF. The CDR3 DNA is TGTGCCAGCAGTTTAGGGGGGGACAGGTCCTACGAGCAGTACTTC.